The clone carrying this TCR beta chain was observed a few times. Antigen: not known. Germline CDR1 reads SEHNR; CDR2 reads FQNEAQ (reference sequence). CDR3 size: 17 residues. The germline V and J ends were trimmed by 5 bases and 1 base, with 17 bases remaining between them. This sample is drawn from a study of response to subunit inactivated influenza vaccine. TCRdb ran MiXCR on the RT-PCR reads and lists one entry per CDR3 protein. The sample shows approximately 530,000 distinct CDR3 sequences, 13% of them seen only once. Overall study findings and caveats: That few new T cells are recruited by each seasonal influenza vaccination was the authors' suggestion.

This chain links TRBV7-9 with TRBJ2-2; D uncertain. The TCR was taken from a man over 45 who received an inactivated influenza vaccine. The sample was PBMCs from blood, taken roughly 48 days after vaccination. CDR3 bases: TGTGCCAGCAGCCCATGGACGGTCTCGAGGAACACCGGGGAGCTGTTTTTT. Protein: CASSPWTVSRNTGELFF.